A single sample gave rise to the 8 T cell receptor beta chains below, sequenced in a study of control samples from healthy donors and cancer patients. The repertoire was sequenced with immunoSEQ multiplex PCR; TCRdb's copy has only in-frame clones and lacks some. The data show more than 150,000 clones, approximately 92% seen once. What was sequenced was blood. The source of these receptors is a man aged 18 to 29 in good health.

The chain recombines TRBV4-2 with TRBJ1-3, with D possibly TRBD1 on 6 matching bases. CDR3 size: 15 residues. Between the trimmed V and J ends, which lost 1 base and 1 base, there was a span of 8 bases. The germline gives CDR1 LGHNA, CDR2 YNFKEQ. CDR3 protein: CASSQGRGSGNTIYF. In nucleotides, the CDR3 is TGTGCCAGCAGCCAAGGCAGGGGATCTGGAAACACCATATATTTT.

This rearrangement joins TRBV6-1 to TRBJ1-5, with a possible D match to TRBD1 (6 bases). Germline CDR1 is MNHNS and CDR2 is SASEGT. V lost 1 base and J 2 bases, leaving 12 bases between the germline ends. The CDR3 loop spans 16 amino acids. The CDR3 DNA sequence: TGTGCCAGCAGTGAAGGGCTAGGGGGAGGCAATCAGCCCCAGCATTTT. Protein product: CASSEGLGGGNQPQHF.

The genes are TRBV29-1 and TRBJ1-1; D is perhaps TRBD1 (5 bases). CDR1 SQVTM and CDR2 ANQGSEA come from the germline V gene. The V end lost 4 bases, the J end lost 3 bases, and 9 bases lay between the germline ends. The CDR3 runs to 12 residues. The CDR3 spells CSVGREYTEAFF. DNA for the CDR3: TGCAGCGTTGGCAGGGAGTACACTGAAGCTTTCTTT.

The rearrangement joins TRBV3-1 (or the pseudogene TRBV3-2) to TRBJ2-1; 15 nucleotides agree with TRBD2. Germline trimming cut 6 bases from V and 4 bases from J; bases unmatched to any gene: 10. Germline V lookup: CDR1 LGHDT, CDR2 YNNKEL (reference sequence). The CDR3 extends over 18 amino acids. The CDR3 nucleotides read TGTGCCAGCAGGAGGGGACTAGCGGGGGGCTATACGTACAATGAGCAGTTCTTC. Amino acid sequence: CASRRGLAGGYTYNEQFF.

The chain links TRBV2 to TRBJ1-3; 9 positions agree with TRBD1. Trimming cost V 8 bases and J 8 bases; bases outside gene matches: 4. In germline, CDR1 is SNHLY, CDR2 FYNNEI. The CDR3 covers 12 residues. CDR3 protein: CASVRDRDTIYF. In DNA, the CDR3 is TGTGCCAGCGTGAGGGACAGGGACACCATATATTTT. Full variable domain (remainder filled in from reference TRBV2 and TRBJ1-3): EPEVTQTPSHQVTQMGQEVILRCVPISNHLYFYWYRQILGQKVEFLVSFYNNEISEKSEIFDDQFSVERPDGSNFTLKIRSTKLEDSAMYFCASVRDRDTIYFGEGSWLTVV.

This clone was observed once. The rearrangement links TRBV10-3 to TRBJ2-3; D is possibly TRBD1 (5 bases). V dropped 3 bases and J dropped 0 bases, with 13 bases sitting between them. There are 16 residues in the CDR3. Germline V gene sequence: CDR1 ENHRY, CDR2 SYGVKD. The CDR3 region has the DNA TGTGCCATCAGTGACCCTCACAGGCCTAGCACAGATACGCAGTATTTT. This gives the protein CAISDPHRPSTDTQYF.

V gene TRBV6-5 combines with J gene TRBJ1-5; D unresolved. This CDR3 is 14 amino acids long. V shed 4 bases and J shed 4 bases, with 11 bases lying between them. The germline gives CDR1 MNHEY, CDR2 SVGAGI. The CDR3 is CASSFELRNQPQHF. The CDR3, as DNA: TGTGCCAGCAGTTTCGAGCTACGAAATCAGCCCCAGCATTTT.

This rearrangement joins TRBV18 to TRBJ2-5; D is tentatively TRBD1 or TRBD2 (5 bases each). Germline values: CDR1 KGHSH, CDR2 LQKENI. The V gene lost 0 bases and the J gene lost 0 bases, with 11 bases spanning the gap. The CDR3 sequence is 16 residues long. In DNA form, the CDR3 reads TGTGCCAGCTCACCACCAACCGGGACCTACCAAGAGACCCAGTACTTC. It specifies CASSPPTGTYQETQYF.